The clone carrying this T cell receptor beta chain came up many times. The antigen is not known. The sample originates from a study of blood T cells in healthy people across ages. Study-wide findings and caveats: Fewer expanded clones and more diversity marked long-lived versus aged donors. Per million T cells, TCR beta diversity dropped roughly linearly as age increased.

Researchers report isolating at least 7 million PBMCs per sample. A second PCR, run for about 7 to 11 cycles, used a sample-barcoded 5' primer plus a J-beta primer mix. Individual samples furnished no less than 2.5 million CDR3-containing paired-end reads apiece. TCRdb reprocessed the 5' RACE reads via MiXCR and lists one record per CDR3 protein. The sample shows 1.5 million to 2 million distinct CDR3 sequences, about 28% of them seen only once. Germline CDR1 and CDR2: MDHEN and SYDVKM. The CDR3 is made up of 12 amino acids. The V end lost 8 bases, the J end lost 4 bases, and 12 bases lay between the germline ends.

The clonotype was recovered from a woman aged 25 to 39 in good health. Sequencing was done on a sample of blood. V is TRBV28 and J is TRBJ2-7; D is perhaps TRBD1 (6 bases). The CDR3 here is CASGTSLYEQYF. CDR3 bases: TGTGCCAGCGGGACATCCCTATACGAGCAGTACTTC.